This TCR beta chain was sequenced in a study of T cell responses to AZD1222 COVID-19 vaccine. Clones were read by immunoSEQ multiplex PCR, and TCRdb kept only the in-frame ones, dropping some. Here the sample spans approximately 100,000 clones, about 89% being singletons. General study results and limits: Clonal diversity was possibly underestimated, and white British individuals and females predominated among donors. Variant regions that are unmutated are reportedly the target of nearly half of spike-specific TCRs.

On this clone: Its antigen remains unidentified.

The sequence was obtained from an adult who received the AZD1222 COVID-19 vaccine. Here the sequenced sample was peripheral blood, taken 28 days after the second AZD1222 dose.

This CDR3 reads CASSLWGAGTSGSYEQFF. As DNA, the CDR3 is TGTGCCAGCAGTTTATGGGGAGCCGGGACTAGCGGGAGCTATGAGCAGTTCTTC. The chain joins TRBV28 to TRBJ2-1; TRBD2 matches 14 bases. The CDR3 runs 18 residues. Germline V gives CDR1 MDHEN, CDR2 SYDVKM. Trimming cost V 0 bases and J 8 bases; bases outside gene matches: 9.